These T cell receptor beta chains were read from a single sample in a study of memory CD4+ T cells and cytomegalovirus serostatus. Here immunoSEQ multiplex PCR was the method, and the copy in TCRdb shows in-frame clones only, minus some. The data contain about 92,000 clones, around 80% of them singletons. The specimen sequenced was memory CD4+ T cells from blood. These receptors came from an adult in good health and CMV-seropositive. The CDR3 runs from the conserved cysteine through the conserved F or W. D genes are given only for firm matches. Part of the rows lack a size; the others show once, few, many or a class for expanded clones.

j_call d_call v_call clone_size cdr3_nt cdr3_aa
TRBJ2-7 . TRBV5-8 . TGTGCCAGCAGCCGGGACCCGGCCGAGCAGTACTTC CASSRDPAEQYF
TRBJ1-1 . TRBV7-8 once TGTGCCAGCAGCTTAGATTTGGACACTGAAGCTTTCTTT CASSLDLDTEAFF
TRBJ1-1 . TRBV9 . TGTGCCAGCAGCGTAGTAGCGGGGGCGGACACTGAAGCTTTCTTT CASSVVAGADTEAFF
TRBJ1-1 . TRBV18 few TGTGCCAGCTCGACGGGGACAATTATGAACACTGAAGCTTTCTTT CASSTGTIMNTEAFF
TRBJ1-4 TRBD1 TRBV28 . TGTGCCAGCAGTTCGTCCGGGACAGGGGATGAAAAACTGTTTTTT CASSSSGTGDEKLFF
TRBJ2-7 . TRBV28 . TGTGCCAGCAGTTTACCCGGGCGCGAGCAGTACTTC CASSLPGREQYF
TRBJ1-1 . TRBV5-1 . TGCGCCAGCAGCACAGATCCGAACACTGAAGCTTTCTTT CASSTDPNTEAFF
TRBJ2-2 . TRBV11-2 . TGTGCCAGCAGCCAGCAAAGTCCGGGAAGGGGCACCGGGGAGCTGTTTTTT CASSQQSPGRGTGELFF
TRBJ2-5 TRBD2 TRBV5-4 . TGTGCCAGCAGCCCGACCGTAGCGGGAGAAGAGACCCAGTACTTC CASSPTVAGEETQYF
TRBJ1-3 . TRBV7-9 once TGTGCCAGCAGCCCGATCGTAGCTGGAAACACCATATATTTT CASSPIVAGNTIYF
TRBJ1-2 . TRBV28 . TGTGCCAGCAGTTTACGTTCCAGAGACTATGGCTACACCTTC CASSLRSRDYGYTF
TRBJ2-2 . TRBV10-3 . TGTGCCATCAGCCCTGGACAGTCGTCCGGGGAGCTGTTTTTT CAISPGQSSGELFF
TRBJ2-7 . TRBV7-2 . TGTGCCAGCAGAACAGGGCCGAGCTCCTACGAGCAGTACTTC CASRTGPSSYEQYF
TRBJ1-2 TRBD1 TRBV28 once TGTGCCAGCAGTTCTCGGCGGAAACAGGGGGAAAGGAGCTATGGCTACACCTTC CASSSRRKQGERSYGYTF
TRBJ1-2 . TRBV6-1 once TGTGCCAGCAGTGAAGCCCTCTGGGGTACACTATTCTATGGCTACACCTTC CASSEALWGTLFYGYTF
TRBJ2-2 . TRBV6-1 once TGTGCCGCGTGGCGGGATGGGGGCGGGGAGCTGTTTTTT CAAWRDGGGELFF
TRBJ1-1 TRBD1 TRBV7-2 . TGTGCCAGCAGCCGGGACAGGAACACTGAAGCTTTCTTT CASSRDRNTEAFF
TRBJ2-1 . TRBV9 . TGTGCCAGCAGCGTGGGTGCAGGGTCCTTTTCTCTCGGTGAGCAGTTCTTC CASSVGAGSFSLGEQFF
TRBJ2-5 TRBD2 TRBV5-5 . TGTGCCAGCAGCCTAGCGGGGTCAGGGGAGACCCAGTACTTC CASSLAGSGETQYF
TRBJ2-5 . TRBV5-1 . TGCGCCAGCAGCCCAGACAGGAGACAAGAGACCCAGTACTTC CASSPDRRQETQYF
TRBJ1-3 . TRBV6-6 . TGTGCCAGCAGTTACTCGGGGTTTGGAGGAAACACCATATATTTT CASSYSGFGGNTIYF
TRBJ2-3 TRBD2 TRBV5-1 . TGCGCCAGCAGCCAGATACTAGCGGGAGGTGGAGATACGCAGTATTTT CASSQILAGGGDTQYF
TRBJ2-4 . TRBV6-1 few TGTGCCAGCAGTGTCCCAGCAAACATTCAGTACTTC CASSVPANIQYF
TRBJ1-3 . TRBV11-2 . TGTGCCAGCAGCCCACTCGGGGGGGGTGTAAACACCATATATTTT CASSPLGGGVNTIYF
TRBJ1-2 . TRBV19 once TGTGCCAGTAGTATAGATGGACACCGGAGAGGCTACACCTTC CASSIDGHRRGYTF
TRBJ2-5 . TRBV2 . TGTGCCAGCAGCTCCGCCGGTCATGCGGGAGAGACCCAGTACTTC CASSSAGHAGETQYF
TRBJ2-5 TRBD1 TRBV27 few TGTGCCAGCAGTGGGGGGACAGGGGTAAGGGAGACCCAGTACTTC CASSGGTGVRETQYF
TRBJ2-1 . TRBV6-5 few TGTGCCAGCAGTTACTCCCACGGGAATGAGCAGTTCTTC CASSYSHGNEQFF
TRBJ1-1 . TRBV5-4 . TGTGCCAGCAGCCCGAGTGGGAACACTGAAGCTTTCTTT CASSPSGNTEAFF
TRBJ2-5 . TRBV15 . TGTGCCACCAGCAGATCAGGACGGAAGCAAGAGACCCAGTACTTC CATSRSGRKQETQYF
TRBJ2-1 TRBD2 TRBV5-1 few TGCGCCAGCAGCCCAAGACTAGCGAGCAATGAGCAGTTCTTC CASSPRLASNEQFF
TRBJ2-3 TRBD1 TRBV18 . TGTGCCAGCTCACCGACAGGGATCGGCACAGATACGCAGTATTTT CASSPTGIGTDTQYF
TRBJ1-1 . TRBV6-6 . TGTGCCAGCAGTGCGGGTGTCTTGAACACTGAAGCTTTCTTT CASSAGVLNTEAFF
TRBJ2-3 . TRBV7-6 . TGTGCCAGCAGCTTATTTACAGGAGTCACAGATACGCAGTATTTT CASSLFTGVTDTQYF
TRBJ1-1 TRBD1 TRBV7-9 . TGTGCCAGCAGCAGGGGACAGGGTGTCGGGATGAACACTGAAGCTTTCTTT CASSRGQGVGMNTEAFF
TRBJ1-3 . TRBV5-1 . TGCGCCAGCCGTTTGGCTATTGGAAACACCATATATTTT CASRLAIGNTIYF
TRBJ2-6 TRBD1 TRBV28 . TGTGCCAGCAGGGACAGGGGATCCTCTGGGGCCAACGTCCTGACTTTC CASRDRGSSGANVLTF
TRBJ1-1 TRBD1 TRBV18 . TGTGCCAGCTCGCTGGGGTTCAGGGGGGCCACTGAAGCTTTCTTT CASSLGFRGATEAFF
TRBJ2-7 TRBD1 TRBV27 . TGTGCCAGCAGTTTCCAGACAGGGTTGGGAGAGCAGTACTTC CASSFQTGLGEQYF
TRBJ2-5 TRBD1 TRBV7-9 . TGTGCCAGCAGCTTAGGGGACAGGGATCAAGAGACCCAGTACTTC CASSLGDRDQETQYF
TRBJ1-1 . TRBV4-1 . TGCGCCAGCAGCCGAGTCGGAGGTTCGAACACTGAAGCTTTCTTT CASSRVGGSNTEAFF
TRBJ1-1 . TRBV27 few TGTGCCAGCATGAAAGGGGAGCTGAACACTGAAGCTTTCTTT CASMKGELNTEAFF
TRBJ2-5 TRBD2 TRBV7-8 few TGTGCCAGCAGCTCCTCTGGGAGCGGGAGGTTGAAGACCCAGTACTTC CASSSSGSGRLKTQYF
TRBJ2-4 . TRBV7-2 . TGTGCCAGCAGCTTAGCGTCGGCGGGCGGCAAAAACATTCAGTACTTC CASSLASAGGKNIQYF
TRBJ1-5 . TRBV28 . TGTGCCAGCAGTTTATTGCAGAAGAATCAGCCCCAGCATTTT CASSLLQKNQPQHF
TRBJ1-1 . TRBV7-3 . TGTGCCAGCAAAGACGGACACTGGAACACTGAAGCTTTCTTT CASKDGHWNTEAFF
TRBJ1-1 . TRBV10-3 once TGTGCCATCAAAGGAGGCGGCTCTGAAGCTTTCTTT CAIKGGGSEAFF